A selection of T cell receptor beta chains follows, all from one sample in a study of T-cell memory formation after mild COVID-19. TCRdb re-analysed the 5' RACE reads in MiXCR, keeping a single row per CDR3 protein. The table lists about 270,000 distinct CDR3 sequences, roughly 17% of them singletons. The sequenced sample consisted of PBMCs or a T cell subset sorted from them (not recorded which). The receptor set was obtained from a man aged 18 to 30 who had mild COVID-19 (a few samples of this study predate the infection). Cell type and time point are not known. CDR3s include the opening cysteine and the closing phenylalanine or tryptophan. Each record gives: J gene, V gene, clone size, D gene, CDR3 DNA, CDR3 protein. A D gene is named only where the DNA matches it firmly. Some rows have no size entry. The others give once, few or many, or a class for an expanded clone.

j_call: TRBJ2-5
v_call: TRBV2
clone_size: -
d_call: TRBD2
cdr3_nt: TGTGCCAGCAGTGGGGGGGGAACCCCAGAGACCCAGTACTTC
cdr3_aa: CASSGGGTPETQYF

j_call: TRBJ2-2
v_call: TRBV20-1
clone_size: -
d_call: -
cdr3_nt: TGCAGTGCTAGAGAGGGGGGGCTGCACACCGGGGAGCTGTTTTTT
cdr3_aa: CSAREGGLHTGELFF

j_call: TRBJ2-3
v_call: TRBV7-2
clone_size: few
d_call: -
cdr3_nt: TGTGCCAGCAGCCCACAGAACACAGATACGCAGTATTTT
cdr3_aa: CASSPQNTDTQYF

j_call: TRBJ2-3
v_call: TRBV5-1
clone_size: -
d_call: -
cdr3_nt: TGCGCCAGCAGCTTGGGGGCCGCGCGATTCACAGATACGCAGTATTTT
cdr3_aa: CASSLGAARFTDTQYF

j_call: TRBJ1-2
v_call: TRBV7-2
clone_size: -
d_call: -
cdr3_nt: TGTGCCAGCAGCCCTGGACAGCCAACGGGCTACACCTTC
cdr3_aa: CASSPGQPTGYTF

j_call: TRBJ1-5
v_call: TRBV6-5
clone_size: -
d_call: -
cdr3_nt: TGTGCCAGCAGCACATTTGGCCAGCCCCAGCATTTT
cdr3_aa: CASSTFGQPQHF

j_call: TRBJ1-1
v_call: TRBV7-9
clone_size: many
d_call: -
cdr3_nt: TGTGCCAGCAGCCCACGTCTTAACACTGAAGCTTTCTTT
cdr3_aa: CASSPRLNTEAFF

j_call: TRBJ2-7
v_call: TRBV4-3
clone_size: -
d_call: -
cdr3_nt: TGCGCCAGCAGCCAACTCCGGGCCGACAACTACGAGCAGTACTTC
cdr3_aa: CASSQLRADNYEQYF

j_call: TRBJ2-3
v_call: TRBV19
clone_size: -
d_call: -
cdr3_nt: TGTGCCAGTAATTCTGGGGCTGGAGATACGCAGTATTTT
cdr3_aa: CASNSGAGDTQYF

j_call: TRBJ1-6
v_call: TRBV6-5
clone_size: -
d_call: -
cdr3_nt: TGTGCCAGCAGCCGCTCTCCAAGGGGTGGATCACCCCTCCACTTT
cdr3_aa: CASSRSPRGGSPLHF

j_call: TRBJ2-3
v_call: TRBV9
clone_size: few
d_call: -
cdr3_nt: TGTGCCAGCAGCCCAGGCGTGGATACTAGCACAGATACGCAGTATTTT
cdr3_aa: CASSPGVDTSTDTQYF

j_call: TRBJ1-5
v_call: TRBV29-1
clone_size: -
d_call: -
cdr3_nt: TGCAGCGTTAAGGACAGTATCAATCAGCCCCAGCATTTT
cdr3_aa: CSVKDSINQPQHF

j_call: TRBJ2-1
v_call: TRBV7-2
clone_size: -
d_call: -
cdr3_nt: TGTGCCAGCAGCTTAGGGGGAACCTACAATGAGCAGTTCTTC
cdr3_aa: CASSLGGTYNEQFF

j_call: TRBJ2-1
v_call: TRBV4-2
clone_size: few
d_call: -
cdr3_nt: TGTGCCAGCAGCCAAGCTTACAATGAGCAGTTCTTC
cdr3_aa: CASSQAYNEQFF

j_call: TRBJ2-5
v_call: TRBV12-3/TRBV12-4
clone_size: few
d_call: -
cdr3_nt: TGTGCCAGCAGTTTTGACTGGCAAGAGACCCAGTACTTC
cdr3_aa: CASSFDWQETQYF

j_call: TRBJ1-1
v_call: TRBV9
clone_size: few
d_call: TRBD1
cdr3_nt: TGTGCCAGCAGCGTAGTCCGGTTAGGGACAGGGGGCACTGAAGCTTTCTTT
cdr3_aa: CASSVVRLGTGGTEAFF

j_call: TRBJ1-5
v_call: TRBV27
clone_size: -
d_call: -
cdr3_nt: TGTGCCAGCAGGGACAGCGGGGAGGGCCCTCCCAATCAGCCCCAGCATTTT
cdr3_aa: CASRDSGEGPPNQPQHF

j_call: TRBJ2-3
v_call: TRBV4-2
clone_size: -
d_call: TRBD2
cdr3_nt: TGTGCCAGCAGCCAAGTAGTAGCGGGGAAGTCAGATACGCAGTATTTT
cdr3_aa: CASSQVVAGKSDTQYF

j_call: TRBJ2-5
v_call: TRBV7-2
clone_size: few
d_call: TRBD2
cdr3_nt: TGTGCCAGCAGCTCCAGACGGGGGGGCCTCCAAGAGACCCAGTACTTC
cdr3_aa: CASSSRRGGLQETQYF

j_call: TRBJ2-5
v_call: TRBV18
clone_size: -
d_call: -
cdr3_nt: TGTGCCAGCTCACCATTTCCGTCCCCAGAGACCCAGTACTTC
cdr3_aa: CASSPFPSPETQYF

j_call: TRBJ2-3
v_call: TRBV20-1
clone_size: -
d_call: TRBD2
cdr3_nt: TGCAGTGCCCGGACTAGGGGAGATACGCAGTATTTT
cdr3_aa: CSARTRGDTQYF

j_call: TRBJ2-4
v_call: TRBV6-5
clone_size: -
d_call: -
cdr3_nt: TGTGCCACCCCAAGGTTCCAGGGTGGGGGCAAAAACATTCAGTACTTC
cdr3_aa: CATPRFQGGGKNIQYF

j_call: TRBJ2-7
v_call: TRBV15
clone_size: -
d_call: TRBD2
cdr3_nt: TGTGCCACCAGCGGTAGCGGGGGCTTCTCCTACGAGCAGTACTTC
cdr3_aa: CATSGSGGFSYEQYF

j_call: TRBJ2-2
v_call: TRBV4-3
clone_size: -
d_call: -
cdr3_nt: TGCGCCAGCAGCCAAGAATCGGCTGGGGGCACCGGGGAGCTGTTTTTT
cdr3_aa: CASSQESAGGTGELFF

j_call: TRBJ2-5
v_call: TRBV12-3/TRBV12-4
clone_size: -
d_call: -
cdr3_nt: TGTGCCAGCAAGGAGGGGGTGGAGACCCAGTACTTC
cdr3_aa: CASKEGVETQYF

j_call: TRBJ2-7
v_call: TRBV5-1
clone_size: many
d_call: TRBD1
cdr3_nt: TGCGCCAGCAAGGGACAGACCTACGAGCAGTACTTC
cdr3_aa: CASKGQTYEQYF

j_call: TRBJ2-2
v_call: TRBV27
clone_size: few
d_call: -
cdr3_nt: TGTGCCAGCGCCCACGCGCGGGGTGCGGAGCTGTTTTTT
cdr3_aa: CASAHARGAELFF

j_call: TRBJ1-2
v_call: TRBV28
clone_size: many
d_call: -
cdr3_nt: TGTGCCAGCAGATATATGGGGACACTTTATGGCTACACCTTC
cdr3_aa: CASRYMGTLYGYTF

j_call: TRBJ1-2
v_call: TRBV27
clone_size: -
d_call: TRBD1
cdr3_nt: TGTGCCAGCGGCTCTTTACAGGGGCCGTCTAACTATGGCTACACCTTC
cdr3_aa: CASGSLQGPSNYGYTF

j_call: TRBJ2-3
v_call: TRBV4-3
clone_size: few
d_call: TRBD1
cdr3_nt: TGCGCCAGCAGCCAAGATTACGACAGGGCAATTAGCACAGATACGCAGTATTTT
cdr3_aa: CASSQDYDRAISTDTQYF

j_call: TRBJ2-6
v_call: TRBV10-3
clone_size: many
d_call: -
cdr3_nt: TGTGCCATCAGTGAGTCCAGCTCTGGGGCCAACGTCCTGACTTTC
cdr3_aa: CAISESSSGANVLTF

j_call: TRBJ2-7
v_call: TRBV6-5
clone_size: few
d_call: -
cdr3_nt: TGTGCCAGCCGACAGGCGCCTTCCTACGAGCAGTACTTC
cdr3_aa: CASRQAPSYEQYF

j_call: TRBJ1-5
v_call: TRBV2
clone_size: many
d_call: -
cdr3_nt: TGTGCCAGCACCGTGGGGACGGAGGATCAGCCCCAGCATTTT
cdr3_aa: CASTVGTEDQPQHF

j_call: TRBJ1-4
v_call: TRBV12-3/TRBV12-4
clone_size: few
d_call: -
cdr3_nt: TGTGCCAGCAGTCATGGCTATGAAAAACTGTTTTTT
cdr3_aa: CASSHGYEKLFF

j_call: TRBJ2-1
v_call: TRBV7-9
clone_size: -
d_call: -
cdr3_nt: TGTGCCAGCAGCATCCATTACAATGAGCAGTTCTTC
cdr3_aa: CASSIHYNEQFF

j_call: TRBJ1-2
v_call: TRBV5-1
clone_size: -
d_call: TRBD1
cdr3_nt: TGCGCCAGCAGCGCCGAGGTGTACAGGGGCGTTGGCTACACCTTC
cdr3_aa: CASSAEVYRGVGYTF

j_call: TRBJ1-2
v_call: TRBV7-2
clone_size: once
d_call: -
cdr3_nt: TGTGCCAGCAGCTTAGATAGGGCCGGGATTCTCGCGGGCTACACCTTC
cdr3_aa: CASSLDRAGILAGYTF

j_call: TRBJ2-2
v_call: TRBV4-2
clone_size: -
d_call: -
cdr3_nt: TGTGCCAGCAGCCAACTCGGGGCAGCGAACACCGGGGAGCTGTTTTTT
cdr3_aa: CASSQLGAANTGELFF

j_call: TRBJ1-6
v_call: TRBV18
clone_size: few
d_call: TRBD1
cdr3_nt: TGTGCCAGCTCACCGGACAGGCGGGGGAATTCACCCCTCCACTTT
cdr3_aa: CASSPDRRGNSPLHF

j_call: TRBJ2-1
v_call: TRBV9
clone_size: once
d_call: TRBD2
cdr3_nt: TGTGCCAGCAGCGTAACCAGCGGGGGGGCAGAGCAGTTCTTC
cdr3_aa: CASSVTSGGAEQFF

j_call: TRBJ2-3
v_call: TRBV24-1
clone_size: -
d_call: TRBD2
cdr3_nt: TGTGCCACCAGTGATCCTGCGGGGGGGAGTGATACGCAGTATTTT
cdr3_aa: CATSDPAGGSDTQYF

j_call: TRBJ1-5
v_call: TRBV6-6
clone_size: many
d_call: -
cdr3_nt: TGTGCCAGCAGTTACGGGGAGCCCCAGCATTTT
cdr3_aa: CASSYGEPQHF

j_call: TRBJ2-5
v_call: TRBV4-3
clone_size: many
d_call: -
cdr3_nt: TGCGCCAGCAGCCATGTCCCCGTCAGTTCGGGCGAGACCCAGTACTTC
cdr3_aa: CASSHVPVSSGETQYF

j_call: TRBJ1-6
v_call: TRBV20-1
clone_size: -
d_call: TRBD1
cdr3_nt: TGCAGTGCTAGTGACAGGGGGCTCTATAATTCACCCCTCCACTTT
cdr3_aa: CSASDRGLYNSPLHF

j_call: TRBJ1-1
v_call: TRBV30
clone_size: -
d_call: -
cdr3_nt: TGTGCCTGGAGTAGGGAGTGGGATGGAACTGAAGCTTTCTTT
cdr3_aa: CAWSREWDGTEAFF

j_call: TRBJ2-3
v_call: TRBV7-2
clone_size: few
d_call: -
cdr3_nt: TGTGCTTCCATTCCGGGACTTAGCACAGATACGCAGTATTTT
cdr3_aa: CASIPGLSTDTQYF

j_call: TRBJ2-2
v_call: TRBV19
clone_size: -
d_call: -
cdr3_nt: TGTGCCAGTAGTATAACTCGGCTTACCGGGGAGCTGTTTTTT
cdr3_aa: CASSITRLTGELFF

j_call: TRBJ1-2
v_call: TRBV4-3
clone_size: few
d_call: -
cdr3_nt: TGCGCCAGCAGCCGGCGTATCGGAGAGGGCTACACCTTC
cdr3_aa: CASSRRIGEGYTF

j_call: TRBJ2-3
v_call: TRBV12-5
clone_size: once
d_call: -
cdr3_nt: TGTGCTAGTGGTTCACAGGGTATCACAGATACGCAGTATTTT
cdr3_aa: CASGSQGITDTQYF

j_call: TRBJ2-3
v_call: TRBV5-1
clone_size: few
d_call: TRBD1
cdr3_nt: TGCGCCAGCGGGCAGGGGGCAGATACGCAGTATTTT
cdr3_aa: CASGQGADTQYF